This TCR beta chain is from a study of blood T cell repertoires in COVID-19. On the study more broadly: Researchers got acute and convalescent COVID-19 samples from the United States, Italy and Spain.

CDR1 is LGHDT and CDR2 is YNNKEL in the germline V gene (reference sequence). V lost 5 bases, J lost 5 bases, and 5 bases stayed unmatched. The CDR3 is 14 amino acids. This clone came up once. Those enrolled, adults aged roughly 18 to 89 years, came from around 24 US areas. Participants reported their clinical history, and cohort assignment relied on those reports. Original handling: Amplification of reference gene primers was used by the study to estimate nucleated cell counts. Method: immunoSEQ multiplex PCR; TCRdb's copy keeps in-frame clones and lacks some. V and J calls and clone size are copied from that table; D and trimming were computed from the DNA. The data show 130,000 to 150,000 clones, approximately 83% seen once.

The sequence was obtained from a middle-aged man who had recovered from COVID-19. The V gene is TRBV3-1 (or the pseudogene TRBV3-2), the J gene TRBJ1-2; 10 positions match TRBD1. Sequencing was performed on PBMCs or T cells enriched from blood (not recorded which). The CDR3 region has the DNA TGTGCCAGCAGCGGGTGGACAGGGGGATATGGCTACACCTTC. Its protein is CASSGWTGGYGYTF.